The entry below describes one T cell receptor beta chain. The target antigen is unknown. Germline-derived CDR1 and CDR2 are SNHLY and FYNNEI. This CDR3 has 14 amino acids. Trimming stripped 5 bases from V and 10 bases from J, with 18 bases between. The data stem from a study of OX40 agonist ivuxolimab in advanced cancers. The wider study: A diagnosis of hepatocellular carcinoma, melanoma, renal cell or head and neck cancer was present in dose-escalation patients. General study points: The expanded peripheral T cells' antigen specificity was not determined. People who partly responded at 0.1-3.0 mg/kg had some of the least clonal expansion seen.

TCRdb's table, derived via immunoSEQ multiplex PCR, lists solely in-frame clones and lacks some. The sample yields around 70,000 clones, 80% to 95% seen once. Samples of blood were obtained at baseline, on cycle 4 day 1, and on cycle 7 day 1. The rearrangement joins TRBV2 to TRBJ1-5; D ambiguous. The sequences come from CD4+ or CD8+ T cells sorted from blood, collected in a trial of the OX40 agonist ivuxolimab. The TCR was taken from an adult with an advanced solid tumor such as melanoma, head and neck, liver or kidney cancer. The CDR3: CASSPDGFIDPQHF. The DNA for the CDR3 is TGTGCCAGCAGTCCCGACGGATTTATCGATCCCCAGCATTTT.